The present T cell receptor beta chain was sequenced within a study of CD8 T cells in Susac syndrome. CDR3 size: 14 residues. Trimming cost V 9 bases and J 3 bases, with 14 bases left between them. Germline CDR1 reads LNHDA; CDR2 reads SQIVND (reference sequence). The authors reverse transcribed about 0.5 to 1 ug RNA with random hexamers. TCRdb re-called the immunoSEQ multiplex PCR reads with MiXCR, one entry per CDR3 protein. The repertoire includes about 140,000 distinct CDR3 sequences, around 94% of them detected once, and 0.27% sits in the top ten. The sequence came from a human donor in good health. Sequencing used CD8+ T cells from PBMCs. The genes are TRBV19 and TRBJ2-2; weak D call: TRBD2 (5 bases). The CDR3 loop reads CASRPDFYTGELFF. The CDR3 coding sequence is TGTGCCAGCCGACCGGACTTTTACACCGGGGAGCTGTTTTTT.